This is a list of T cell receptor beta chains from one sample in a study of control samples from healthy donors and cancer patients. Here immunoSEQ multiplex PCR was the method, and the copy in TCRdb shows in-frame clones only, minus some. The sample yields about 97,000 clones, around 89% seen once. Source material: blood. The receptor source for this set is a man in his thirties or forties in good health. CDR3s include the opening cysteine and the closing phenylalanine or tryptophan. The D gene is left open where the match is weak. Size tells how often a clone was seen (once, few, many) or the class of an expanded clone, and some rows leave it out.

V: TRBV5-4; J: TRBJ1-1; size: -; D: -; CDR3: CASSLGVRGNTEAFF; DNA: TGTGCCAGCAGCTTGGGGGTCAGGGGTAACACTGAAGCTTTCTTT
V: TRBV7-9; J: TRBJ1-1; size: -; D: -; CDR3: CASSLSRAGAFF; DNA: TGTGCCAGCAGCTTATCAAGGGCGGGCGCTTTCTTT
V: TRBV7-7; J: TRBJ2-6; size: -; D: TRBD1; CDR3: CASSPNRPGQGTGANVLTF; DNA: TGTGCCAGCAGCCCAAACCGTCCGGGACAGGGTACTGGGGCCAACGTCCTGACTTTC
V: TRBV6-4; J: TRBJ2-6; size: -; D: -; CDR3: CASSEKTTLSGANVLTF; DNA: TGTGCCAGCAGCGAAAAGACCACCCTCTCTGGGGCCAACGTCCTGACTTTC
V: TRBV9; J: TRBJ2-2; size: -; D: TRBD1; CDR3: CASRAGTGNTGELFF; DNA: TGTGCCAGCAGGGCCGGGACAGGGAACACCGGGGAGCTGTTTTTT
V: TRBV5-4; J: TRBJ1-3; size: -; D: -; CDR3: CASSQYQGNTIYF; DNA: TGTGCCAGCAGCCAGTACCAGGGAAACACCATATATTTT
V: TRBV5-1; J: TRBJ2-1; size: -; D: -; CDR3: CASSFADSYNEQFF; DNA: TGCGCCAGCAGCTTTGCCGACTCCTACAATGAGCAGTTCTTC
V: TRBV20-1; J: TRBJ2-1; size: -; D: -; CDR3: CSASGQAVTVEQFF; DNA: TGCAGTGCTAGTGGTCAGGCGGTTACGGTTGAGCAGTTCTTC
V: TRBV23-1; J: TRBJ1-5; size: -; D: -; CDR3: CASSQSPQPQHF; DNA: TGCGCCAGCAGTCAATCCCCTCAGCCCCAGCATTTT
V: TRBV7-2; J: TRBJ2-7; size: -; D: TRBD1; CDR3: CASSSPDRVQAYEQYF; DNA: TGTGCCAGCAGCTCCCCCGACAGGGTACAAGCCTACGAGCAGTACTTC
V: TRBV6-1; J: TRBJ1-2; size: -; D: -; CDR3: CASSELGAATNYGYTF; DNA: TGTGCCAGCAGTGAATTAGGGGCAGCTACTAACTATGGCTACACCTTC
V: TRBV30; J: TRBJ2-3; size: -; D: TRBD1; CDR3: CAWSMGQGPRDTQYF; DNA: TGTGCCTGGAGTATGGGACAGGGGCCCAGAGATACGCAGTATTTT
V: TRBV12-5; J: TRBJ1-1; size: -; D: TRBD1; CDR3: CASGLSQGALTEAFF; DNA: TGTGCTAGTGGTTTGTCACAGGGGGCCCTCACTGAAGCTTTCTTT
V: TRBV28; J: TRBJ1-3; size: -; D: -; CDR3: CASSLLGSGNTIYF; DNA: TGTGCCAGCAGTTTACTTGGCTCTGGAAACACCATATATTTT
V: TRBV5-1; J: TRBJ2-1; size: -; D: TRBD2; CDR3: CASSRLTSGGDSYNEQFF; DNA: TGCGCCAGCAGCCGACTGACTAGCGGGGGGGACTCCTACAATGAGCAGTTCTTC
V: TRBV19; J: TRBJ1-1; size: -; D: -; CDR3: CASFHRAPRTEAFF; DNA: TGTGCCAGTTTCCACAGGGCACCGAGGACTGAAGCTTTCTTT
V: TRBV9; J: TRBJ1-3; size: -; D: TRBD1; CDR3: CASSVGGTGGSGNTIYF; DNA: TGTGCCAGCAGCGTAGGAGGGACAGGGGGATCTGGAAACACCATATATTTT
V: TRBV28; J: TRBJ2-1; size: few; D: TRBD2; CDR3: CASSPGTRMYNEQFF; DNA: TGTGCCAGCAGCCCCGGGACTAGAATGTACAATGAGCAGTTCTTC
V: TRBV24-1; J: TRBJ2-1; size: -; D: -; CDR3: CATSDAQTNSYNEQFF; DNA: TGTGCCACCAGTGATGCCCAGACGAACTCCTACAATGAGCAGTTCTTC
V: TRBV7-2; J: TRBJ2-3; size: -; D: -; CDR3: CASSLRGDRVSDTQYF; DNA: TGTGCCAGCAGCTTGCGGGGGGACAGGGTGTCAGATACGCAGTATTTT
V: TRBV4-1; J: TRBJ1-1; size: -; D: -; CDR3: CASSQELGGTEAFF; DNA: TGCGCCAGCAGCCAAGAGTTGGGCGGGACTGAAGCTTTCTTT
V: TRBV7-9; J: TRBJ1-4; size: few; D: -; CDR3: CASRRHILGEKLFF; DNA: TGTGCCAGCAGGAGACACATCCTGGGTGAAAAACTGTTTTTT
V: TRBV2; J: TRBJ2-1; size: -; D: TRBD2; CDR3: CASSARLAGVNEQFF; DNA: TGTGCCAGCAGTGCGAGACTAGCGGGAGTTAATGAGCAGTTCTTC
V: TRBV6-5; J: TRBJ1-2; size: once; D: -; CDR3: CASRVSGSGNYGYTF; DNA: TGTGCCAGCAGGGTCAGTGGGTCGGGAAACTATGGCTACACCTTC
V: TRBV18; J: TRBJ1-6; size: -; D: -; CDR3: CASSPTRENSPLHF; DNA: TGTGCCAGCTCACCAACACGGGAGAATTCACCCCTCCACTTT
V: TRBV27; J: TRBJ2-7; size: -; D: TRBD1; CDR3: CASSLGTGAYEQYF; DNA: TGTGCCAGCAGTTTGGGGACAGGGGCCTACGAGCAGTACTTC
V: TRBV19; J: TRBJ1-1; size: few; D: TRBD1; CDR3: CASSITGTGAAEAFF; DNA: TGTGCCAGTAGTATAACCGGGACAGGGGCAGCTGAAGCTTTCTTT
V: TRBV9; J: TRBJ2-2; size: -; D: -; CDR3: CASSVYSTTGELFF; DNA: TGTGCCAGCAGCGTATATTCGACCACCGGGGAGCTGTTTTTT
V: TRBV28; J: TRBJ1-4; size: -; D: -; CDR3: CASSLWRQVGNEKLFF; DNA: TGTGCCAGCAGTTTATGGCGGCAGGTGGGGAATGAAAAACTGTTTTTT
V: TRBV5-6; J: TRBJ1-5; size: -; D: -; CDR3: CASSPGGGSQHF; DNA: TGTGCCAGCAGCCCCGGCGGGGGGTCCCAGCATTTT
V: TRBV6-5; J: TRBJ1-1; size: -; D: TRBD1; CDR3: CASSSIFGTGGTEAFF; DNA: TGTGCCAGCAGTTCCATCTTCGGGACAGGGGGCACTGAAGCTTTCTTT
V: TRBV5-5; J: TRBJ2-3; size: -; D: -; CDR3: CASSQGIFEIHTQYF; DNA: TGTGCCAGCAGTCAAGGGATATTCGAGATACATACGCAGTATTTT
V: TRBV7-9; J: TRBJ2-5; size: -; D: -; CDR3: CASSFSSQETQYF; DNA: TGTGCCAGCAGCTTTAGTAGCCAAGAGACCCAGTACTTC
V: TRBV5-6; J: TRBJ1-2; size: -; D: -; CDR3: CASSLSGAGYTF; DNA: TGTGCCAGCAGCTTGTCCGGGGCCGGCTACACCTTC
V: TRBV7-2; J: TRBJ2-1; size: -; D: TRBD2; CDR3: CASSAGLAGGNEQFF; DNA: TGTGCCAGCAGCGCGGGACTAGCGGGAGGGAATGAGCAGTTCTTC
V: TRBV18; J: TRBJ1-2; size: -; D: -; CDR3: CASSPTGHASYGYTF; DNA: TGTGCCAGCTCACCGACAGGACACGCTAGCTATGGCTACACCTTC
V: TRBV10-2; J: TRBJ2-2; size: -; D: TRBD2; CDR3: CASSGSNLAGAGELFF; DNA: TGCGCCAGCAGTGGGTCGAACCTAGCGGGGGCCGGGGAGCTGTTTTTT
V: TRBV6-5; J: TRBJ1-3; size: -; D: -; CDR3: CASTRSSGNTIYF; DNA: TGTGCCAGTACGAGATCCTCTGGAAACACCATATATTTT
V: TRBV4-1; J: TRBJ2-1; size: -; D: -; CDR3: CASSQGEEQLF; DNA: TGCGCCAGCAGTCAGGGCGAGGAGCAGCTCTTC
V: TRBV10-2; J: TRBJ1-1; size: -; D: -; CDR3: CASRQTLRTGTNEAFF; DNA: TGCGCCAGCAGACAAACGCTACGAACCGGGACAAATGAAGCTTTCTTT
V: TRBV5-6; J: TRBJ1-1; size: -; D: -; CDR3: CASTRDLNTEAFF; DNA: TGTGCCAGCACCAGGGACCTAAACACTGAAGCTTTCTTT
V: TRBV7-2; J: TRBJ2-2; size: few; D: -; CDR3: CASSFSGEYTGELFF; DNA: TGTGCCAGCAGCTTTTCAGGGGAGTACACCGGGGAGCTGTTTTTT
V: TRBV7-2; J: TRBJ1-2; size: -; D: TRBD1; CDR3: CASSARQGSYGYTF; DNA: TGTGCCAGCAGCGCCCGACAGGGGAGCTATGGCTACACCTTC
V: TRBV4-3; J: TRBJ1-1; size: once; D: -; CDR3: CASSQGGGDTEAFF; DNA: TGCGCCAGCAGCCAGGGTGGGGGCGACACTGAAGCTTTCTTT
V: TRBV24-1; J: TRBJ1-1; size: -; D: TRBD1; CDR3: CATSENRGGSTEAFF; DNA: TGTGCCACCAGTGAGAACAGGGGCGGGTCAACTGAAGCTTTCTTT
V: TRBV6-6; J: TRBJ1-5; size: once; D: -; CDR3: CASTHAGAPQHF; DNA: TGTGCCAGCACCCATGCCGGGGCGCCCCAGCATTTT
V: TRBV3-1/TRBV3-2; J: TRBJ1-1; size: -; D: -; CDR3: CASSPGPNTEAFF; DNA: TGTGCCAGCAGCCCAGGGCCGAACACTGAAGCTTTCTTT
V: TRBV5-6; J: TRBJ2-7; size: -; D: -; CDR3: CASSFSRPPYEQYF; DNA: TGTGCCAGCAGCTTTAGCAGGCCCCCCTACGAGCAGTACTTC
V: TRBV9; J: TRBJ1-3; size: -; D: -; CDR3: CASSVGGGSSSGNTIYF; DNA: TGTGCCAGCAGCGTAGGCGGGGGGTCCTCCTCTGGAAACACCATATATTTT
V: TRBV11-2; J: TRBJ2-5; size: -; D: TRBD2; CDR3: CASSLYSGLRETQYF; DNA: TGTGCCAGCAGCTTGTATAGCGGGTTAAGGGAGACCCAGTACTTC
V: TRBV5-1; J: TRBJ1-2; size: once; D: TRBD1; CDR3: CASSFSGGDYGYTF; DNA: TGCGCCAGCAGCTTTTCAGGGGGGGACTATGGCTACACCTTC
V: TRBV3-1/TRBV3-2; J: TRBJ1-2; size: -; D: -; CDR3: CASSQEGAPGGRAYGYTF; DNA: TGTGCCAGCAGCCAAGAGGGAGCGCCGGGGGGGAGAGCTTATGGCTACACCTTC